This T cell receptor (beta chain) was identified in a study of cytomegalovirus exposure and HLA in healthy donors. Study-level results: As immune exposure information, only CMV serostatus was available. Later analysis revealed greater clonal expansion in HLA-associated TCR beta chains than in equally common others. Judged likely to be a sequencing artifact was a cluster of highly shared sequence variants. Further analysis was carried out later, and it showed several of the most significant clusters appearing linked to common viral pathogens.

In the PCR, 60 Vbeta and 13 Jbeta primers were used. Repertoires were generated with immunoSEQ multiplex PCR, while TCRdb's copy carries only in-frame clones and drops some. The data contain 150,000 to 200,000 clones, approximately 62% of them singletons. Remarks on this clone: What it binds is not known.

In germline, CDR1 is MGHRA, CDR2 YSYEKL. The CDR3 has 16 amino acids. The ends lost 0 bases at V and 5 bases at J; junction bases unmatched: 7. The origin of this receptor is a man in his fifties or sixties in good health and CMV-seronegative. The chain carries TRBV4-1 and TRBJ2-5; 9 positions match TRBD1. Sequenced sample: PBMCs. The CDR3 sequence: CASSQDSTGGSETQYF. The CDR3 DNA is TGCGCCAGCAGCCAAGATTCCACAGGGGGCAGCGAGACCCAGTACTTC.